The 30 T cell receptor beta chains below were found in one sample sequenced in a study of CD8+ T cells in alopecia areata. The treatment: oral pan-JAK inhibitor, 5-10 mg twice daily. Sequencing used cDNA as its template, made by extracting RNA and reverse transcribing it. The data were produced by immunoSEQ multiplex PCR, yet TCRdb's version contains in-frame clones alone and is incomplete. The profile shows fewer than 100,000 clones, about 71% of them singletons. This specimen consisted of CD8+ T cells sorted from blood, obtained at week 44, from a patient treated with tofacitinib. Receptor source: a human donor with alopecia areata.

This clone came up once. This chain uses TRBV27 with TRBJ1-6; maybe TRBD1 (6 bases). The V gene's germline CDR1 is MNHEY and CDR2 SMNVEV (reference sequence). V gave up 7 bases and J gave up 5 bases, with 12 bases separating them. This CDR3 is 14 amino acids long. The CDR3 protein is CASKYGQNNSPLHF. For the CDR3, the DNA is TGTGCCAGCAAATATGGACAGAATAATTCACCCCTCCACTTT.

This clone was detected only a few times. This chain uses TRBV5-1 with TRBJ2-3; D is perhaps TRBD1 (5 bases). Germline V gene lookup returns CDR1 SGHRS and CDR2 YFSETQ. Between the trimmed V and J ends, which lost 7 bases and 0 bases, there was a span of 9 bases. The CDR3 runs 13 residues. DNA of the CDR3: TGCGCCAGCGGGGCGGTCAGCACAGATACGCAGTATTTT. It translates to CASGAVSTDTQYF.

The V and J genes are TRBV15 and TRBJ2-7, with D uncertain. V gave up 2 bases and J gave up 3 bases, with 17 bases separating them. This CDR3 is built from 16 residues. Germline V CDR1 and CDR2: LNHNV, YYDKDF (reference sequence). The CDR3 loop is CATSRSNSIAGYEQYF. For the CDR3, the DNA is TGTGCCACCAGCAGAAGTAATAGCATAGCCGGCTACGAGCAGTACTTC.

CDR3 protein: CANRRLDGYTF. The CDR3 DNA follows: TGTGCCAACCGGCGACTGGATGGCTACACCTTC. The chain recombines TRBV9 with TRBJ1-2; D ambiguous. The CDR3 covers 11 residues. Germline values: CDR1 SGDLS, CDR2 YYNGEE. Trimming cost V 9 bases and J 6 bases, with 12 bases left between them.

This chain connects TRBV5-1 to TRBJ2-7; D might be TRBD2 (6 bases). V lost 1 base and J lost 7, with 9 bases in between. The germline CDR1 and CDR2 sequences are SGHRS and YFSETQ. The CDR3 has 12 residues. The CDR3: CASSLKGREQYF. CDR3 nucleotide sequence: TGCGCCAGCAGCTTGAAGGGGAGGGAGCAGTACTTC.

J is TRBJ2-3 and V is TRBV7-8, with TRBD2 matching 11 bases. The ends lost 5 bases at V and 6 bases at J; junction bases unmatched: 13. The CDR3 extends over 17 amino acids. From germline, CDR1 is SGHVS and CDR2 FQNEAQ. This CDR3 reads CASSAQLAGAHGDTQYF. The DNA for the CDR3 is TGTGCCAGCAGCGCACAACTAGCGGGGGCCCATGGTGATACGCAGTATTTT.

Here the CDR3 DNA reads TGTGCCAGCAGCCCCAGGGACAGCAATCAGCCCCAGCATTTT. Translated: CASSPRDSNQPQHF. V usage is TRBV9 and J usage is TRBJ1-5, with a possible D match to TRBD1 (5 bases). The germline V and J ends were trimmed by 4 bases and 1 base, with 9 bases remaining between them. CDR1 is SGDLS, CDR2 YYNGEE, per germline. This CDR3 spans 14 amino acids.

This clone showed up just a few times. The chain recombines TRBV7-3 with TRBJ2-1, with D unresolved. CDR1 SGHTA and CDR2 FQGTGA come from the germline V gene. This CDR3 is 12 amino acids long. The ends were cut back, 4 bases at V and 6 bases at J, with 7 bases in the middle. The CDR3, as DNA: TGTGCCAGCAGCTCGGAACTCAATGAGCAGTTCTTC. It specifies CASSSELNEQFF.

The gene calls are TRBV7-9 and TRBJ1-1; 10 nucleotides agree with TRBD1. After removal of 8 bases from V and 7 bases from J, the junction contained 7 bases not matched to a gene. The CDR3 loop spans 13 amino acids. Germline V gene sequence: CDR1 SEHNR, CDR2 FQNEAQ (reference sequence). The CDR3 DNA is TGTGCCAGCGGCGACAGGGGGCCAATTGAAGCTTTCTTT. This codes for CASGDRGPIEAFF. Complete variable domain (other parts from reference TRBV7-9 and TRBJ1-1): DTGVSQNPRHKITKRGQNVTFRCDPISEHNRLYWYRQTLGQGPEFLTYFQNEAQLEKSRLLSDRFSAERPKGSFSTLEIQRTEQGDSAMYLCASGDRGPIEAFFGQGTRLTVV.

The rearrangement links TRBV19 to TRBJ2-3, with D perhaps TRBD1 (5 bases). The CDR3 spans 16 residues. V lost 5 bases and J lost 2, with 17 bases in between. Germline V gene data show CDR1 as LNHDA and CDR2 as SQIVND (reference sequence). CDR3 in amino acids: CASSARWQGDTDTQYF. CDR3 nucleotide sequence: TGTGCCAGTAGTGCCCGGTGGCAGGGTGACACAGATACGCAGTATTTT.

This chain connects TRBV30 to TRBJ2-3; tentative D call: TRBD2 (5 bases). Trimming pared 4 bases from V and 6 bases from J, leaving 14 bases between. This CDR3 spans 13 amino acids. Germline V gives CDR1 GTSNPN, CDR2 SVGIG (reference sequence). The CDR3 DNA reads TGTGCCTGGATGGGGTCCACGGGGGATACGCAGTATTTT. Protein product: CAWMGSTGDTQYF.

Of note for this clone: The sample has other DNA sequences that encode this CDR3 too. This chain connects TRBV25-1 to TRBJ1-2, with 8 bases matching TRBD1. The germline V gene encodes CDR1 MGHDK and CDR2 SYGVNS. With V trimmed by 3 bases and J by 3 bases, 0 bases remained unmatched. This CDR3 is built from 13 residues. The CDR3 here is CASSETGDYGYTF. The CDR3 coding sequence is TGTGCCAGCAGTGAGACAGGGGACTATGGCTACACCTTC.

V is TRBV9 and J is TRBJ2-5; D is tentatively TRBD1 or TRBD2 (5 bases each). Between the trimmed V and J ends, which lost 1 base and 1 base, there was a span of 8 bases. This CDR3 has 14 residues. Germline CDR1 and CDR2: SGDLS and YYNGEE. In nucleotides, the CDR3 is TGTGCCAGCAGCGTATCCGGGGCCCAAGAGACCCAGTACTTC. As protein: CASSVSGAQETQYF.

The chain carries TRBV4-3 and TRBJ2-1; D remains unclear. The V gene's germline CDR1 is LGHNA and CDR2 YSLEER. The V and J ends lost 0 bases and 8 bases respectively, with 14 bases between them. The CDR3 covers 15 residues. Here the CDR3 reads CASSQEGSAIYEQFF. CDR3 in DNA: TGCGCCAGCAGCCAAGAGGGCTCTGCGATTTATGAGCAGTTCTTC.

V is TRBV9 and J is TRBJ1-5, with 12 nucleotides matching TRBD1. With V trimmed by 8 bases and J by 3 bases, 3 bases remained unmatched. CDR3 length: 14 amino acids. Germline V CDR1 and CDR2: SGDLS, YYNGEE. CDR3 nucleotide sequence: TGTGCCAGTGGGACAGGGGGCCTCAATCAGCCCCAGCATTTT. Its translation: CASGTGGLNQPQHF.

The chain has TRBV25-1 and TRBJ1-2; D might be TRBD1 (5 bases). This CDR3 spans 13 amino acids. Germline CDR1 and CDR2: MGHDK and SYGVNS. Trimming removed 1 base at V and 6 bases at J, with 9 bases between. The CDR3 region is CASSELGEDGYTF. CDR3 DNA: TGTGCCAGCAGTGAATTGGGGGAAGATGGCTACACCTTC.

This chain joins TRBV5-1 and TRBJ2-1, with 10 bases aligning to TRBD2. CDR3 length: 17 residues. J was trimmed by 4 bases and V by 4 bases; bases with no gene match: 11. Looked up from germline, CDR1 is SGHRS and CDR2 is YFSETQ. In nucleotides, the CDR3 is TGCGCCAGCAGCGACCGACTAGCGGGCCCTAAGTACAATGAGCAGTTCTTC. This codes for CASSDRLAGPKYNEQFF.

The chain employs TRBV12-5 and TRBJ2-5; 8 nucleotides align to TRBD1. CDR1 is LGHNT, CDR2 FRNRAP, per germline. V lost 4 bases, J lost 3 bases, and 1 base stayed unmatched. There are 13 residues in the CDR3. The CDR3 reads CASGSTGEETQYF. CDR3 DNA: TGTGCTAGTGGTTCGACAGGGGAAGAGACCCAGTACTTC.

This CDR3 is CASSFGIFSGANVLTF. The CDR3 DNA reads as TGTGCCAGCAGCTTTGGTATTTTCTCTGGGGCCAACGTCCTGACTTTC. The V and J genes are TRBV5-6 and TRBJ2-6; D is ambiguous. Germline V gene sequence: CDR1 SGHDT, CDR2 YYEEEE. The V end lost 2 bases, the J end lost 0 bases, and 9 bases lay between the germline ends. This CDR3 comprises 16 residues.

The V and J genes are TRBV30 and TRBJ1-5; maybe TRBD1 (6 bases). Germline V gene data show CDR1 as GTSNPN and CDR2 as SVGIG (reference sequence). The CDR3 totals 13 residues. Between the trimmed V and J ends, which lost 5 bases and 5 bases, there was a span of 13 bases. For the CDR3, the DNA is TGTGCCTGGGGGGTACAGGGAGATCAGCCCCAGCATTTT. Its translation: CAWGVQGDQPQHF.

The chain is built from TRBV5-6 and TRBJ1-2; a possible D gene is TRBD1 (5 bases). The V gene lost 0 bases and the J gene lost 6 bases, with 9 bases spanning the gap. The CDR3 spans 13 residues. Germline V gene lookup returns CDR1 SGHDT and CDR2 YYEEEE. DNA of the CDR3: TGTGCCAGCAGCTTGGGAGGGGTCGATGGCTACACCTTC. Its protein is CASSLGGVDGYTF. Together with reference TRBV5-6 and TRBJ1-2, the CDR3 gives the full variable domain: DAGVTQSPTHLIKTRGQQVTLRCSPKSGHDTVSWYQQALGQGPQFIFQYYEEEERQRGNFPDRFSGHQFPNYSSELNVNALLLGDSALYLCASSLGGVDGYTFGSGTRLTVV.

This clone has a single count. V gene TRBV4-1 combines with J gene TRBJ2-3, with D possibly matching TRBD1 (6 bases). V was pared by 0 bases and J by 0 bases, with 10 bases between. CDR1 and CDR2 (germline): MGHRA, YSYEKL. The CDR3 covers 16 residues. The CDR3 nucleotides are TGCGCCAGCAGCCAAGACAGGGGCCTAAGCACAGATACGCAGTATTTT. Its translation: CASSQDRGLSTDTQYF.

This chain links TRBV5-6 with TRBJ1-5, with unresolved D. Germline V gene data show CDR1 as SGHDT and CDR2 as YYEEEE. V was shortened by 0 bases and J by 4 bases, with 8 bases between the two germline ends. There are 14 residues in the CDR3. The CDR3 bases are TGTGCCAGCAGCTTGGTGGGAATTAATCAGCCCCAGCATTTT. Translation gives CASSLVGINQPQHF.

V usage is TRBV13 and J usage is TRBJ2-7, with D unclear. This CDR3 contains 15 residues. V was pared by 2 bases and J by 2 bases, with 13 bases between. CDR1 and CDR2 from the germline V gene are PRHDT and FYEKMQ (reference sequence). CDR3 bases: TGTGCCAGCAGCTTAAGATCGGGCGTAGCCTACGAGCAGTACTTC. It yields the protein CASSLRSGVAYEQYF.

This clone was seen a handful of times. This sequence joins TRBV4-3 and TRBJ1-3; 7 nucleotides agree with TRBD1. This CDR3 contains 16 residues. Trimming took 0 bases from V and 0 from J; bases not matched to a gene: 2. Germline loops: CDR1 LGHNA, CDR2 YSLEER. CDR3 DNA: TGCGCCAGCAGCCAAGATCCAGGGGGCTCTGGAAACACCATATATTTT. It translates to CASSQDPGGSGNTIYF.

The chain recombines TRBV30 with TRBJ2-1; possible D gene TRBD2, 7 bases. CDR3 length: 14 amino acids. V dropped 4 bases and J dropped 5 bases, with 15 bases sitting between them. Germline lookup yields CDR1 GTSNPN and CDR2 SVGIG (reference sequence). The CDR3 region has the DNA TGTGCCTGGAATTCCGGGGGGCTTGACAATGAGCAGTTCTTC. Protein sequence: CAWNSGGLDNEQFF.

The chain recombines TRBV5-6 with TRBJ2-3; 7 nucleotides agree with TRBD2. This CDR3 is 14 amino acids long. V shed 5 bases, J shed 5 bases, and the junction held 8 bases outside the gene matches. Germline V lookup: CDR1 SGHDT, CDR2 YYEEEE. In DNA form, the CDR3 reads TGTGCCAGCAGTGTCGGGGGGTACAAAGATACGCAGTATTTT. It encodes CASSVGGYKDTQYF.

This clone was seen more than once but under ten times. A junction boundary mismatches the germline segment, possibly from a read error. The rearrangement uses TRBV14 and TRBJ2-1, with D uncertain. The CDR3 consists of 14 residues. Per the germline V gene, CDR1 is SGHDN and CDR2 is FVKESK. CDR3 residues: CASSPEVGYSEQFF. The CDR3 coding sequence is TGTGCCAGCAGTCCCGAGGTGGGATACAGTGAGCAGTTCTTC.

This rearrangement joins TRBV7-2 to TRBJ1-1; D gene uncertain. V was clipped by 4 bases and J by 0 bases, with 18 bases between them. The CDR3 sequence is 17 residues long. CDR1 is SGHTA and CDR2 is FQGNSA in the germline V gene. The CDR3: CASSSGFRTGMNTEAFF. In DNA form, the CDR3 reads TGTGCCAGCAGCTCGGGATTTAGGACGGGAATGAACACTGAAGCTTTCTTT.

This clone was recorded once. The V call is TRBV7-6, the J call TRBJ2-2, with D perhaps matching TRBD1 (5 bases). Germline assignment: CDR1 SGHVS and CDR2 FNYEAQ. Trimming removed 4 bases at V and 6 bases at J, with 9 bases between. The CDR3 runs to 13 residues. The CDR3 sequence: CASSSGRAGELFF. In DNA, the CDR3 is TGTGCCAGCAGCTCCGGCAGGGCCGGGGAGCTGTTTTTT.